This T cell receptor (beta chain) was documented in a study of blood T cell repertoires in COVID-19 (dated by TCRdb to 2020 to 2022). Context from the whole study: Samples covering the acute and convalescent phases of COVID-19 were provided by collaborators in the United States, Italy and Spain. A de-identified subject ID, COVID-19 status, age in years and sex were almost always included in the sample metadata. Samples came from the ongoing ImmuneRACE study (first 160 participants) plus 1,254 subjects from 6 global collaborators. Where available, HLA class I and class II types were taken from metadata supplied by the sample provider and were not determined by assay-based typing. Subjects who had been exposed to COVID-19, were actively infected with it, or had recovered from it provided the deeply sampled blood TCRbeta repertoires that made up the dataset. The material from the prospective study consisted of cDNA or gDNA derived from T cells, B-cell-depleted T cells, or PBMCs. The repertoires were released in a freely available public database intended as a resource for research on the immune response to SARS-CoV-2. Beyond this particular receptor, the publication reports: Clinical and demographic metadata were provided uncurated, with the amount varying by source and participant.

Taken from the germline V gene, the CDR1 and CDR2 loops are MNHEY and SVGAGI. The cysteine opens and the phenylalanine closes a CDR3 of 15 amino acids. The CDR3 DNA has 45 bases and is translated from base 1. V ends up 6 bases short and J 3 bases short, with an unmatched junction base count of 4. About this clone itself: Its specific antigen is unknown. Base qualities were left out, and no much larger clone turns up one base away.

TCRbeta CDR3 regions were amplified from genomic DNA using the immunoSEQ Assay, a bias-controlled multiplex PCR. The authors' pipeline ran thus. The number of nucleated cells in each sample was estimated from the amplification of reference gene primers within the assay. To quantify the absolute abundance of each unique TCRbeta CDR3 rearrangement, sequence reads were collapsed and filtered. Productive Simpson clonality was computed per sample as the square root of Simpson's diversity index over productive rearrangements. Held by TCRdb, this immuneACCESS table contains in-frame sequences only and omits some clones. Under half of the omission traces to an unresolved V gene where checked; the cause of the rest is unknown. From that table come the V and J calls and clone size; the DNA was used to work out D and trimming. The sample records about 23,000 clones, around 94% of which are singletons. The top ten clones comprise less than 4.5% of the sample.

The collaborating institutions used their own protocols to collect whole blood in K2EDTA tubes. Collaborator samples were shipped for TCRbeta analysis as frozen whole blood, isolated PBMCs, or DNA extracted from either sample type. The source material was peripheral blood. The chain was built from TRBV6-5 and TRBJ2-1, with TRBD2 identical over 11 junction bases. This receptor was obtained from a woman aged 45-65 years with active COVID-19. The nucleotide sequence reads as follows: TGTGCCAGCAGCCCGACTAGCGGGGACTACAATGAGCAGTTCTTC. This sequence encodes CASSPTSGDYNEQFF.